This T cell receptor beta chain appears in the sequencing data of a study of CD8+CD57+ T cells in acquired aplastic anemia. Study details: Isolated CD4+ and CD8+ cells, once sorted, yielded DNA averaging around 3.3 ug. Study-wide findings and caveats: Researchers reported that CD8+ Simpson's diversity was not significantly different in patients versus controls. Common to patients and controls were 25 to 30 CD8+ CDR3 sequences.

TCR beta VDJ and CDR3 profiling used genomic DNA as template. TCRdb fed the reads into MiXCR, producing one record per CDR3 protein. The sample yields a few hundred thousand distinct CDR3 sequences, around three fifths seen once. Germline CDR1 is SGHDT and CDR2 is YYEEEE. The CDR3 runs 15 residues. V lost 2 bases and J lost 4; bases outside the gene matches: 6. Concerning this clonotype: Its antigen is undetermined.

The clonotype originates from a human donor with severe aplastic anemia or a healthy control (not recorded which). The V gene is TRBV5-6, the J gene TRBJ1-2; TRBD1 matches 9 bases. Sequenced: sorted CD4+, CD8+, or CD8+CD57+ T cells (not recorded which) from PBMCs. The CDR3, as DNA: TGTGCCAGCAGCTTACCACAGGGGGCAGGCTATGGCTACACCTTC. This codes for CASSLPQGAGYGYTF.